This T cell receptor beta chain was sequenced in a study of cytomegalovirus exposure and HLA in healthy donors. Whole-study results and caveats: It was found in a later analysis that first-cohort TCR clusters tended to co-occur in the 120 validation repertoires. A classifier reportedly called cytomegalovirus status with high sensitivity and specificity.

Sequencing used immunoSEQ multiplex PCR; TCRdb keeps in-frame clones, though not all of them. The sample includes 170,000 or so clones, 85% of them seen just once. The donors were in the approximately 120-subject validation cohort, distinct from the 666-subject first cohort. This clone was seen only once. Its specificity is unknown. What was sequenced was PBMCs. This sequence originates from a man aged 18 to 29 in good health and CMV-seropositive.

CDR3 coding DNA: TGTGCCAGCAGCGTAGCTGACGTTAGGCAGGATAGACTAACTAACTATGGCTACACCTTC. Its translation: CASSVADVRQDRLTNYGYTF. J is TRBJ1-2 and V is TRBV9, with unresolved D. Germline values: CDR1 SGDLS, CDR2 YYNGEE. Trimming removed 0 bases at V and 0 bases at J, with 24 bases between. The CDR3 is made up of 20 amino acids.